This TCR beta chain was retrieved from a study of T cells after posttransplantation cyclophosphamide listed by TCRdb under 2016. For context, the study as a whole: Using TRB sequencing, the study followed how the T cell repertoire rebuilt after myeloablative bone marrow transplantation with posttransplantation cyclophosphamide given as GVHD prophylaxis. Samples from around 35 PTCy-treated patients and over 15 related bone marrow donors of those patients were subjected to antigen receptor sequencing. Blood from all 35 or so PTCy patients who had 1-year posttransplant specimens underwent TRB sequencing. In 3 patients, up to about 3 additional blood samples taken between 2 and 5.2 years after transplant also underwent TRB sequencing, as did pretransplant blood from a handful of patients. TRA and TRB clonality were tightly correlated in 10 or so samples, so subsequent TCR analyses focused on TRB only. Public TRB sequences were compared against a database of over 3,600 sequences linked to responses to pathogens, tumor antigens, self-antigens and alloantigens. Overall study results and their limits: Across about 49 patients, TRB clonality was highly associated with recipient CMV seropositivity and CMV reactivation, and PTCy diversity was similar to diversity in CNI/methotrexate controls. At 1-2 months, donor-recipient similarity was low but rose over the first year, and the later blood repertoires were often dominated by donor CD8+ memory clones. The TRB repertoires of T cells infiltrating skin or GI tract showed only limited overlap with the TRB repertoires of T cells in blood.

Of note for this clone: Its antigen remains unidentified. No clone much larger than this one lies a single base away; base qualities are absent.

The CDR3 runs 14 residues from the cysteine to the phenylalanine. The DNA shown is the 42-base CDR3, in frame from base 1. In the germline V gene, CDR1 corresponds to SGHRS and CDR2 to YFSETQ. Germline trimming amounts to 4 bases on V and 9 bases on J, with 8 as the count of junction bases outside the gene matches. The PTCy-treated patients were enrolled in a prospective multi-institutional clinical trial. Mononuclear cells from peripheral blood and bone marrow were separated by Ficoll-Hypaque density centrifugation and then cryopreserved. Genomic DNA was used for TRB sequencing, which was performed with the immunoSEQ assay at survey resolution or with the hsTCRB kit. The authors processed their data as follows. The immunoSEQ software handled the initial read processing, while the LymphoSeq R package was used for the repertoire analyses. Clonality was computed as 1 minus normalized Shannon entropy; Gini coefficient was also calculated for each TRB dataset. Phenotypes of unsorted samples were inferred by mapping TRB sequences from sorted subsets of the recipient or donor onto unsorted samples of the same recipient. Entries here come from immuneACCESS through TCRdb and include only in-frame sequences with V and J called. Some clones fail to appear in such tables; in the studies checked, an unresolved V gene covers under half of the shortfall, and the cause of the remainder is unknown. The D gene and trimming were derived from the DNA, and the V and J assignments and clone size from that table. This sample holds tens of thousands of clones; about 83% were observed only once. The top ten clones comprise around 6.5% of the sample.

What was sequenced was PBMCs. The V and J genes are TRBV5-1 and TRBJ2-1; 9 bases in the junction line up with TRBD2. The receptor comes from an older woman with a blood cancer, CMV-positive, and with a related stem cell donor. The CDR3 amino acid sequence is: CASSQAGGLGEQFF. The DNA is as follows: TGCGCCAGCAGCCAAGCGGGAGGTTTAGGTGAGCAGTTCTTC. This CDR3, with the reference TRBV5-1 and TRBJ2-1 proteins standing in past its ends, gives the full variable domain KAGVTQTPRYLIKTRGQQVTLSCSPISGHRSVSWYQQTPGQGLQFLFEYFSETQRNKGNFPGRFSGRQFSNSRSEMNVSTLELGDSALYLCASSQAGGLGEQFFGPGTRLTVL.